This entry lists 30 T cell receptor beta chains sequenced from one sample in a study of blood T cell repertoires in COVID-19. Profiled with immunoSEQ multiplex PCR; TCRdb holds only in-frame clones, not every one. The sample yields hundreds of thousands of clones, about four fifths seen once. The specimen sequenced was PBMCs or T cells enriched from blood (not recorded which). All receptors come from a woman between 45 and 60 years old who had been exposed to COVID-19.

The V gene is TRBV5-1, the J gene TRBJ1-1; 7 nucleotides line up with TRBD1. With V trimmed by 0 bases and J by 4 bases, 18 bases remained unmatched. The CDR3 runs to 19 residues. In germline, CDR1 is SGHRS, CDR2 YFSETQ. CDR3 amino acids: CASSLERRTGPRGSTEAFF. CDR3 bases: TGCGCCAGCAGCTTGGAGCGTAGGACAGGACCCAGAGGGAGCACTGAAGCTTTCTTT.

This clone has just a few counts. The CDR3 DNA reads as TGTGCCAGCAGCACCTCGGGACAGGGGGGAAACACCATATATTTT. Translated: CASSTSGQGGNTIYF. J is TRBJ1-3 and V is TRBV21-1; no DNA check was done on the table's D call, TRBD1. TRBV21-1 is termed a pseudogene. The CDR3 extends over 15 amino acids.

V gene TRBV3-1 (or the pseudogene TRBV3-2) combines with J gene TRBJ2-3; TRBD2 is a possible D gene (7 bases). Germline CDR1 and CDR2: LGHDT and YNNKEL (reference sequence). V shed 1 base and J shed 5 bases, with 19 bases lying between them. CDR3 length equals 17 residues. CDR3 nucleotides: TGTGCCAGCAGCCAAGTGGACCTAGGGGGGGCCCGAGATACGCAGTATTTT. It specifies CASSQVDLGGARDTQYF.

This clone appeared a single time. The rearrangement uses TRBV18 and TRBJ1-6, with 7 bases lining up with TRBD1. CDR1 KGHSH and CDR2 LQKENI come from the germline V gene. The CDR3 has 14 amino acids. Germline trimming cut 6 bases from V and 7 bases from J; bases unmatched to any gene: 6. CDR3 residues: CASSLGTENSPLHF. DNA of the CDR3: TGTGCCAGCTCTTTGGGGACAGAAAATTCACCCCTCCACTTT.

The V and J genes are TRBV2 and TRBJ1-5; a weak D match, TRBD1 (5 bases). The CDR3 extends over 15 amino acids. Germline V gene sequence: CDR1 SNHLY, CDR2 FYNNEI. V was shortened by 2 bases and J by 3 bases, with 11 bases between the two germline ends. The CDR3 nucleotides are TGTGCCAGCAGTGAACCCACAGGTCTCAATCAGCCCCAGCATTTT. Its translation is CASSEPTGLNQPQHF. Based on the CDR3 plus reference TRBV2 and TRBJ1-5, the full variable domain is EPEVTQTPSHQVTQMGQEVILRCVPISNHLYFYWYRQILGQKVEFLVSFYNNEISEKSEIFDDQFSVERPDGSNFTLKIRSTKLEDSAMYFCASSEPTGLNQPQHFGDGTRLSIL.

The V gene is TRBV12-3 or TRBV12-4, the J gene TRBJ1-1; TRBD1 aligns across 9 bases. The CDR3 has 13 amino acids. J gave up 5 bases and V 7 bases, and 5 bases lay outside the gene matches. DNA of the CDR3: TGTGCCAGCACCAAGACAGGGGGGACTGAAGCTTTCTTT. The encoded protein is CASTKTGGTEAFF.

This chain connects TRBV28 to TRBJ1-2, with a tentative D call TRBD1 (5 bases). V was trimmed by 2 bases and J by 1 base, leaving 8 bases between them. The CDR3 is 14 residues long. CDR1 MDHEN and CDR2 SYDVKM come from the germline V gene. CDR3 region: CASSLGGGNYGYTF. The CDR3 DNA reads TGTGCCAGCAGTTTAGGCGGGGGTAACTATGGCTACACCTTC.

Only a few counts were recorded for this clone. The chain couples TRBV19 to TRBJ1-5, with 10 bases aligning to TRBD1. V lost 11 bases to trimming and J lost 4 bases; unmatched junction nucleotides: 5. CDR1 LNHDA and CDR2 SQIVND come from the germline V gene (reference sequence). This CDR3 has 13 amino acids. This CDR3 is CAGGQGGNQPQHF. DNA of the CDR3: TGTGCCGGTGGACAGGGGGGAAATCAGCCCCAGCATTTT.

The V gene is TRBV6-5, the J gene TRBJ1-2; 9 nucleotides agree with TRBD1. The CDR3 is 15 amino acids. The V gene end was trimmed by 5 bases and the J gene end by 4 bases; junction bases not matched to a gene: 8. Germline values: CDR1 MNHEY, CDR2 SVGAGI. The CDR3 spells CASSPAGQGIYGYTF. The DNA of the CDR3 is TGTGCCAGCAGTCCGGCGGGACAGGGCATCTATGGCTACACCTTC.

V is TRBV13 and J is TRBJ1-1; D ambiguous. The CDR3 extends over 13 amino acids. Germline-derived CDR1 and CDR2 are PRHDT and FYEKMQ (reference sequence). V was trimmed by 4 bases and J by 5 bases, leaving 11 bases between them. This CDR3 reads CASSSRLGTEAFF. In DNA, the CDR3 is TGTGCCAGCAGCTCGCGTCTCGGGACTGAAGCTTTCTTT.

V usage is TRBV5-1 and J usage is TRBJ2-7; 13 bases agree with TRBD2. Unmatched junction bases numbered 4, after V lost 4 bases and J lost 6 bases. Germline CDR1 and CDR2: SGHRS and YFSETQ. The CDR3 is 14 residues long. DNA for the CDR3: TGCGCCAGCAGCCCGGGACTAGCGGGGAGCGAGCAGTACTTC. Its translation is CASSPGLAGSEQYF. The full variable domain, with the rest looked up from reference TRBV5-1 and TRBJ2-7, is KAGVTQTPRYLIKTRGQQVTLSCSPISGHRSVSWYQQTPGQGLQFLFEYFSETQRNKGNFPGRFSGRQFSNSRSEMNVSTLELGDSALYLCASSPGLAGSEQYFGPGTRLTVT.

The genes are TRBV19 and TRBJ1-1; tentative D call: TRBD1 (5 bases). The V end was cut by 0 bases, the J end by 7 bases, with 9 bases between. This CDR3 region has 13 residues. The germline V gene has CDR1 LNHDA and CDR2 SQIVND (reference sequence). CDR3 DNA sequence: TGTGCCAGTAGTATAGAGGTACAGGTTGAAGCTTTCTTT. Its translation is CASSIEVQVEAFF.

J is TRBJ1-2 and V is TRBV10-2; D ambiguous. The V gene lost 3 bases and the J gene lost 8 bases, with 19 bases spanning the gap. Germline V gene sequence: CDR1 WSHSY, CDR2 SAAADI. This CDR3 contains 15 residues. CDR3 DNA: TGCGCCAGCAGTGAAACCCCGGAGGGAGTATGGGGCTACACCTTC. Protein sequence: CASSETPEGVWGYTF.

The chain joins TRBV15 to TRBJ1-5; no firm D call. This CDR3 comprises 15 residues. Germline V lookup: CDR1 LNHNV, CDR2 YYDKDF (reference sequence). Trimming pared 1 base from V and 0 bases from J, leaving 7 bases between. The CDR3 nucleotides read TGTGCCACCAGCAGAGGCAGGTATAGCAATCAGCCCCAGCATTTT. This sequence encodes CATSRGRYSNQPQHF.

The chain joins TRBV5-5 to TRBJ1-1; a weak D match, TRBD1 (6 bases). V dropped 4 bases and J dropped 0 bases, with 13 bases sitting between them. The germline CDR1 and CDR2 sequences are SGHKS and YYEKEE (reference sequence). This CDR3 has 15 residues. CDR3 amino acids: CASSIWTDMNTEAFF. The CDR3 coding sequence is TGTGCCAGCAGCATTTGGACAGACATGAACACTGAAGCTTTCTTT.

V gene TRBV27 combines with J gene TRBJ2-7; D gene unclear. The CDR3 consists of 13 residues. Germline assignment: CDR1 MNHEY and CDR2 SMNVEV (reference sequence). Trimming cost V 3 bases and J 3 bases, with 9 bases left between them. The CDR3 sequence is CASSLTPNYEQYF. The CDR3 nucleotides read TGTGCCAGCAGTTTGACACCTAACTACGAGCAGTACTTC.

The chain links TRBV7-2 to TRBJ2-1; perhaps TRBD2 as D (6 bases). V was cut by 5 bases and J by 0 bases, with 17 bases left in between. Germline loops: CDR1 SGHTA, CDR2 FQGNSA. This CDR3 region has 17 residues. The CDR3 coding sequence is TGTGCCAGCAGCGCAAGCGTGGGGAGGAGCTCCTACAATGAGCAGTTCTTC. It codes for CASSASVGRSSYNEQFF.

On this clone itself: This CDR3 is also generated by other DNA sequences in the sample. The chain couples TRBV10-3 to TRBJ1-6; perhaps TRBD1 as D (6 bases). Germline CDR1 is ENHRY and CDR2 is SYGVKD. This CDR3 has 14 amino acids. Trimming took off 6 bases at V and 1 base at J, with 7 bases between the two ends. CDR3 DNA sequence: TGTGCCATCAGGGACAGTTCCTATAATTCACCCCTCCACTTT. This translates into CAIRDSSYNSPLHF.

The CDR3 DNA reads TGTGCCAGCAACGCGCTAGCGGGGGAGGCCGGGGAGCTGTTTTTT. Translated: CASNALAGEAGELFF. The chain uses TRBV9 and TRBJ2-2; TRBD2 matches 10 bases. With 6 bases clipped from V and 6 bases from J, the junction kept 8 bases outside the gene matches. The CDR3 runs to 15 residues. Germline CDR1 reads SGDLS; CDR2 reads YYNGEE.

This CDR3 is CASSKSGQANTEAFF. The CDR3 bases are TGTGCCAGCAGTAAATCTGGACAGGCGAACACTGAAGCTTTCTTT. The V call is TRBV27, the J call TRBJ1-1, with TRBD1 identical over 7 bases. The CDR3 sequence is 15 residues long. Germline V gene sequence: CDR1 MNHEY, CDR2 SMNVEV (reference sequence). The trim removed 5 bases at V and 1 base at J, leaving 7 bases unmatched.

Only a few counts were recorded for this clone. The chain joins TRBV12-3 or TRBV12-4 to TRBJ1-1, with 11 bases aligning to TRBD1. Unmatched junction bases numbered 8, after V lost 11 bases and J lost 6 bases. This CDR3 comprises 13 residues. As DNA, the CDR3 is TGTGCCGTCCGGACAGGGGGCGAGGCTGAAGCTTTCTTT. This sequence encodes CAVRTGGEAEAFF.

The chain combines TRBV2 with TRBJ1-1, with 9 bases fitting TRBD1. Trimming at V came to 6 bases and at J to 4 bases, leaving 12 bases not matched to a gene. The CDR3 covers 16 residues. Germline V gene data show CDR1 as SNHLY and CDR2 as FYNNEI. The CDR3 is CASRTSGTGRGTEAFF. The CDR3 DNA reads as TGTGCCAGCAGAACAAGTGGGACAGGGCGAGGCACTGAAGCTTTCTTT.

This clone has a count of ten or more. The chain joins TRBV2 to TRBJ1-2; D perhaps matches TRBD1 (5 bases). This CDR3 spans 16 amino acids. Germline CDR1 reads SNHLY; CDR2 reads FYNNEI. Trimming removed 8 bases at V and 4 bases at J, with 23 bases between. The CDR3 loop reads CASLGQPGVVVYGYTF. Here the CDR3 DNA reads TGTGCCAGCCTGGGGCAGCCTGGGGTGGTCGTCTATGGCTACACCTTC.

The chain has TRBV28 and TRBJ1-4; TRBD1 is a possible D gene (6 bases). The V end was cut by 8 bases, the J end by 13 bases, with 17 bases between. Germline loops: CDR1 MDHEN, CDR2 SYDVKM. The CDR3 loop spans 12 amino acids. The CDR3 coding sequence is TGTGCCAGCCTCGGGGGGGCCGAGAGACTGTTTTTT. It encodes CASLGGAERLFF. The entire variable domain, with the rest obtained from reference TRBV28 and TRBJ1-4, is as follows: DVKVTQSSRYLVKRTGEKVFLECVQDMDHENMFWYRQDPGLGLRLIYFSYDVKMKEKGDIPEGYSVSREKKERFSLILESASTNQTSMYLCASLGGAERLFFGSGTQLSVL.

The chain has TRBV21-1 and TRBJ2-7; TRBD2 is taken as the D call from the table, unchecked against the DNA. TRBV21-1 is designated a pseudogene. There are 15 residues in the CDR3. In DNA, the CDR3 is TGTGCCAGCAGCTTTCGGGTTTTTCTCCCCCACGAGCAGTACTTC. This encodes CASSFRVFLPHEQYF.

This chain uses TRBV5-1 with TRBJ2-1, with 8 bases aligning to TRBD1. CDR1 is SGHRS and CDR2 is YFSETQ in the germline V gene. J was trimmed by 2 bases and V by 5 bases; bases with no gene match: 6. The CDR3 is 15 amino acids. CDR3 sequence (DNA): TGCGCCAGCAGTTTCGGGACAGGTACCTACAATGAGCAGTTCTTC. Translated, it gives CASSFGTGTYNEQFF.

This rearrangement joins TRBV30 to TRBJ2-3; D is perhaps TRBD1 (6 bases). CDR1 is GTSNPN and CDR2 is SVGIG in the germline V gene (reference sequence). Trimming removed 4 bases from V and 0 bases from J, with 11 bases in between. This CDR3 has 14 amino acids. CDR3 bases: TGTGCCTGGACAGGGGCCATTAGCACAGATACGCAGTATTTT. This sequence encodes CAWTGAISTDTQYF.

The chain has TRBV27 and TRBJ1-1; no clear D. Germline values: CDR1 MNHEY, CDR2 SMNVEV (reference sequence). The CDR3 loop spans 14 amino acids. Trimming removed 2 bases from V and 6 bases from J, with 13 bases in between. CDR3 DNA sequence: TGTGCCAGCAGTTTAACACCTAGAAGCCCTGAAGCTTTCTTT. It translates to CASSLTPRSPEAFF.

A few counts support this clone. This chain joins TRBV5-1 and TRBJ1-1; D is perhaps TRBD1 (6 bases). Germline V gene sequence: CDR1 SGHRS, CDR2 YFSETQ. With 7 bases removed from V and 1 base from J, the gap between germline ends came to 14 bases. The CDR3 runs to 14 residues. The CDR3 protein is CASRVGQKNTEAFF. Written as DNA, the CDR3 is TGCGCCAGCCGGGTCGGACAGAAGAACACTGAAGCTTTCTTT.

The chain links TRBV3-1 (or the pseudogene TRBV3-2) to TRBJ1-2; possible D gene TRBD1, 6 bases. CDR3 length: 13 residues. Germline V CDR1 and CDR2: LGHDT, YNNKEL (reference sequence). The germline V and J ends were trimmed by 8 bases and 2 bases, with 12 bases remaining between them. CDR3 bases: TGTGCCAGCGGGGGGGCGCAGAACTATGGCTACACCTTC. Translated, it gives CASGGAQNYGYTF.